A selection of T cell receptor beta chains follows, all from one sample in a study of shared clonotypes between healthy human individuals. Profiled with immunoSEQ multiplex PCR; TCRdb holds only in-frame clones, not every one. The sample has about 2.1 million clones; just under 95% are singletons. Sequencing was done on a sample of naive CD8+ T cells from PBMCs. All receptors derive from a man in his late teens or twenties in good health. Some clones in this sample may be carry-over from other donors' samples. The CDR3 runs from the conserved cysteine through the conserved F or W. The order of the fields is D gene, J gene, V gene, clone size, CDR3 protein, CDR3 DNA. A D gene is named only where the DNA matches it firmly. Not every row has a clone size; where given, it reads once, few, many or a size class.

>-|TRBJ2-1|TRBV6-6|-
CAIDPTGGGEGEQFF
TGTGCCATCGACCCTACAGGGGGGGGAGAAGGTGAGCAGTTCTTC
>TRBD2|TRBJ2-3|TRBV7-9|-
CASSLGTSGVYTDTQYF
TGTGCCAGCAGCTTGGGGACTAGCGGGGTATACACAGATACGCAGTATTTT
>TRBD2|TRBJ2-2|TRBV15|-
CATSGGLAGGHGELFF
TGTGCCACCAGCGGGGGACTAGCGGGAGGGCACGGGGAGCTGTTTTTT
>-|TRBJ1-1|TRBV9|-
CASSQNDRLNTEAFF
TGTGCCAGCAGCCAAAACGACAGACTGAACACTGAAGCTTTCTTT
>-|TRBJ2-7|TRBV29-1|-
CSVRIGGEQYF
TGCAGCGTTAGGATAGGCGGCGAGCAGTACTTC
>-|TRBJ1-2|TRBV13|once
CASSSTARKFANYGYTF
TGTGCCAGCAGCTCAACCGCCCGAAAATTCGCTAACTATGGCTACACCTTC
>TRBD2|TRBJ2-1|TRBV9|-
CASSVARSGRNNEQFF
TGTGCCAGCAGCGTAGCCCGTAGCGGGAGAAACAATGAGCAGTTCTTC
>TRBD1|TRBJ2-2|TRBV6-6|once
CASSYQGASTGELFF
TGTGCCAGCAGTTACCAGGGGGCTAGCACCGGGGAGCTGTTTTTT
>TRBD1|TRBJ1-2|TRBV11-2|-
CASSPRDRLYGYTF
TGTGCCAGCAGCCCCCGGGACAGGCTCTATGGCTACACCTTC
>TRBD2|TRBJ2-7|TRBV4-3|-
CASSQDRVAGSYEQYF
TGCGCCAGCAGCCAAGATAGAGTAGCGGGCTCCTACGAGCAGTACTTC
>-|TRBJ2-7|TRBV4-1|-
CASSQGGSVGEQYF
TGCGCCAGCAGCCAAGGGGGATCGGTGGGCGAGCAGTACTTC
>-|TRBJ1-4|TRBV9|-
CASSSRTGTTNEKLFF
TGTGCCAGCAGCAGCCGAACAGGAACAACTAATGAAAAACTGTTTTTT
>-|TRBJ1-1|TRBV4-3|-
CASSQAPTGQNTEAFF
TGCGCCAGCAGCCAAGCCCCTACAGGGCAGAACACTGAAGCTTTCTTT
>TRBD2|TRBJ2-7|TRBV7-8|once
CASSLGLAGGIYEQYF
TGTGCCAGCAGCTTAGGACTAGCGGGAGGGATCTACGAGCAGTACTTC